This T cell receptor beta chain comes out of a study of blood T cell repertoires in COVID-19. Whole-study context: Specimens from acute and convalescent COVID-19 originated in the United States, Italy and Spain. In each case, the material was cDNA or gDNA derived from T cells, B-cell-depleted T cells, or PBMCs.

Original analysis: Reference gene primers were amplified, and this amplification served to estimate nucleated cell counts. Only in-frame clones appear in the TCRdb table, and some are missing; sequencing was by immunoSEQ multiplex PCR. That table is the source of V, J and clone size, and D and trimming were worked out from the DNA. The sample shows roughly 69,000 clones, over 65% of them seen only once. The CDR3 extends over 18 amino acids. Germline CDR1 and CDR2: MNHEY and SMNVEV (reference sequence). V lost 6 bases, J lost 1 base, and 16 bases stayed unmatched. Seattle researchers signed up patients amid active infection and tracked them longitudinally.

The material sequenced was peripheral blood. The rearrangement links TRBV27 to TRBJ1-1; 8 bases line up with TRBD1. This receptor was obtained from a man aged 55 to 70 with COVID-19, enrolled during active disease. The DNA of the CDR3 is TGTGCCAGCAGACGTACAGGGGGGCAAAGAGGCAGGAACACTGAAGCTTTCTTT. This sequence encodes CASRRTGGQRGRNTEAFF.